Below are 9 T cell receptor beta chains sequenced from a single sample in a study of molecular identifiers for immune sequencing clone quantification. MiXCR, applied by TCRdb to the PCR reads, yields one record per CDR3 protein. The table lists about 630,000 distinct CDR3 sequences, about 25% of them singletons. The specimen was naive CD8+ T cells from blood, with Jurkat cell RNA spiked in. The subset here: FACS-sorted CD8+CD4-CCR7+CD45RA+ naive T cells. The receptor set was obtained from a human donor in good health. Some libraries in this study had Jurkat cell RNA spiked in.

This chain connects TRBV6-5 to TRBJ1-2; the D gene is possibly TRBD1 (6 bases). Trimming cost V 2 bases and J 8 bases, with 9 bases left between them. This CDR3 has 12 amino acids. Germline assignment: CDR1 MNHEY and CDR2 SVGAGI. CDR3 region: CASSYGGGGYTF. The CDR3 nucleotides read TGTGCCAGCAGTTACGGGGGCGGAGGCTACACCTTC.

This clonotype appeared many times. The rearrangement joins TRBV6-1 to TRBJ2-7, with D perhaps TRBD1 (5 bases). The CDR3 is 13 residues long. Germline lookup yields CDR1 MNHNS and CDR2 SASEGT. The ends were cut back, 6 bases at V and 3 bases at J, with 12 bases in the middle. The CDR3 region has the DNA TGTGCCAGCAGCGAACGGACATTCTACGAGCAGTACTTC. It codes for CASSERTFYEQYF.

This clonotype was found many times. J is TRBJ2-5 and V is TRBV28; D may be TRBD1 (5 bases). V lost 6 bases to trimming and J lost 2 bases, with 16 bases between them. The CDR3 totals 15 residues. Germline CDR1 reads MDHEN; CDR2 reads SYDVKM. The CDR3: CASSRISGIQETQYF. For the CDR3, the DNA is TGTGCCAGCAGCCGTATCTCAGGGATTCAAGAGACCCAGTACTTC.

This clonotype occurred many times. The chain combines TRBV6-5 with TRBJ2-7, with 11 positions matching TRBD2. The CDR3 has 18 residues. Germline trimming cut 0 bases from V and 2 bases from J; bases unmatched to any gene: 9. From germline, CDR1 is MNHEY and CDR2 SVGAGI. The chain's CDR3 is CASSYSIFRSGRAYEQYF. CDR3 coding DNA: TGTGCCAGCAGTTACTCGATATTCCGTAGCGGGAGGGCCTACGAGCAGTACTTC.

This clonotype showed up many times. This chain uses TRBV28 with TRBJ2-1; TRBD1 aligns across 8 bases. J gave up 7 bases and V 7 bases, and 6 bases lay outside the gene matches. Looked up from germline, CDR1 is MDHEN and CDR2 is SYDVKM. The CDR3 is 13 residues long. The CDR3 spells CASIQGETNEQFF. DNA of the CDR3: TGTGCCAGCATACAGGGGGAAACTAATGAGCAGTTCTTC.

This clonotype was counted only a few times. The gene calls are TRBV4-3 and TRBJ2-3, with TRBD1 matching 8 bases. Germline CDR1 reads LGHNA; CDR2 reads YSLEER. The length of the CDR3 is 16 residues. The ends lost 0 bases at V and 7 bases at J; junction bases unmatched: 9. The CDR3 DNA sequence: TGCGCCAGCAGCCAAGACCTCGGACAGGGCCAATATACGCAGTATTTT. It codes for CASSQDLGQGQYTQYF.

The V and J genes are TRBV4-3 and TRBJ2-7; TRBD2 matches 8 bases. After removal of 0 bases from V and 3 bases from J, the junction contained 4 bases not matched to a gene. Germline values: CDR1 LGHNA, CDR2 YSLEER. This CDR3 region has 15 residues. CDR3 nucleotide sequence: TGCGCCAGCAGCCAAGATGTAGCGGGATTCTACGAGCAGTACTTC. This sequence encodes CASSQDVAGFYEQYF.

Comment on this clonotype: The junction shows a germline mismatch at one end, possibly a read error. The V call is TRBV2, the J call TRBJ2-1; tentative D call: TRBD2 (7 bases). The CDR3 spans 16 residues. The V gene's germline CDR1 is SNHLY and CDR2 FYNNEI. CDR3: CASGRGEGERYNEQLF. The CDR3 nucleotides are TGTGCCAGTGGACGGGGGGAGGGGGAGCGATACAATGAGCAGCTCTTC.

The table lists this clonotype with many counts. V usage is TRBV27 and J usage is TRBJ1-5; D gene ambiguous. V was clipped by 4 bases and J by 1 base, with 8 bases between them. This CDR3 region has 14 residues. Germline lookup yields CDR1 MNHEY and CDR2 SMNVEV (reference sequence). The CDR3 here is CASSSSGSNQPQHF. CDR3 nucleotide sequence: TGTGCCAGCAGTTCCAGTGGAAGCAATCAGCCCCAGCATTTT.